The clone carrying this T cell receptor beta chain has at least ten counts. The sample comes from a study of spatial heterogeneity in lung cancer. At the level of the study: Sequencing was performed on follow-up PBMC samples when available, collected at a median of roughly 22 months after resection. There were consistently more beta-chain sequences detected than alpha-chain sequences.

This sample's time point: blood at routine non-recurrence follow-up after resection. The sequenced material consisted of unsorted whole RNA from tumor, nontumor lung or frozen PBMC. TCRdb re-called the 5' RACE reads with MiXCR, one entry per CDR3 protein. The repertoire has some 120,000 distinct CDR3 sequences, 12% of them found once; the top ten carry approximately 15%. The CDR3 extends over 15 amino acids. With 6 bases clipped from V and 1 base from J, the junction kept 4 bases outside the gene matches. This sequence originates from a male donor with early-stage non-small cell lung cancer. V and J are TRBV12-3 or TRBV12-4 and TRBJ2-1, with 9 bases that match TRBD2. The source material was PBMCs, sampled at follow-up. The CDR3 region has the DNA TGTGCCAGCAGGTTCCTAGCGGGGTCCTACAATGAGCAGTTCTTC. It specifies CASRFLAGSYNEQFF.